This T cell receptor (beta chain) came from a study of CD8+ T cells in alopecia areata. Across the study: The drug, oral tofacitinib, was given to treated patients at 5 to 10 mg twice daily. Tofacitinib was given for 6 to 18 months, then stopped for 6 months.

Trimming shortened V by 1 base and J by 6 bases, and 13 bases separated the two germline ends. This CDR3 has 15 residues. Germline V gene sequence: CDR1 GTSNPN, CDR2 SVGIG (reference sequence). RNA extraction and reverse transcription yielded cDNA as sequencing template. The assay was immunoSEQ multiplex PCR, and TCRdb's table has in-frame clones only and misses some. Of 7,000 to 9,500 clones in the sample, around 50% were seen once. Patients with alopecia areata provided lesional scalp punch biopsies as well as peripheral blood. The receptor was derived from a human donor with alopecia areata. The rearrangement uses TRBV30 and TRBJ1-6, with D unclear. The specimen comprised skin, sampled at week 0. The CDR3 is CAWSAGPVANSPLHF. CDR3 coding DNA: TGTGCCTGGAGTGCAGGTCCCGTTGCTAATTCACCCCTCCACTTT. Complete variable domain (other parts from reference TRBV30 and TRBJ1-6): SQTIHQWPATLVQPVGSPLSLECTVEGTSNPNLYWYRQAAGRGLQLLFYSVGIGQISSEVPQNLSASRPQDRQFILSSKKLLLSDSGFYLCAWSAGPVANSPLHFGNGTRLTVT.